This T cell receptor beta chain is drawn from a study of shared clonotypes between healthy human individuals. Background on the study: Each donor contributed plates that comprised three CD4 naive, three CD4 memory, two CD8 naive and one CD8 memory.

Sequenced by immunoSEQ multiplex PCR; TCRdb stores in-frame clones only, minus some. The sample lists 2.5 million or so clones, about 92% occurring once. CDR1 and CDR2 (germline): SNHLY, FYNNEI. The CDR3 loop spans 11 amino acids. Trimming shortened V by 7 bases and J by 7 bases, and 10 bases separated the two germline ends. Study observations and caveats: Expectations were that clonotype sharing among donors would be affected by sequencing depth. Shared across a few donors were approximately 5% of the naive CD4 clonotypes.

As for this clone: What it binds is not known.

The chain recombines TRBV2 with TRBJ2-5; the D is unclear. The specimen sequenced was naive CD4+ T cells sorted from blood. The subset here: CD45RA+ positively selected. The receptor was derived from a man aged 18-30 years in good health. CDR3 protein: CASTNWGTQYF. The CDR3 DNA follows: TGTGCCAGCACTAACTGGGGGACCCAGTACTTC.